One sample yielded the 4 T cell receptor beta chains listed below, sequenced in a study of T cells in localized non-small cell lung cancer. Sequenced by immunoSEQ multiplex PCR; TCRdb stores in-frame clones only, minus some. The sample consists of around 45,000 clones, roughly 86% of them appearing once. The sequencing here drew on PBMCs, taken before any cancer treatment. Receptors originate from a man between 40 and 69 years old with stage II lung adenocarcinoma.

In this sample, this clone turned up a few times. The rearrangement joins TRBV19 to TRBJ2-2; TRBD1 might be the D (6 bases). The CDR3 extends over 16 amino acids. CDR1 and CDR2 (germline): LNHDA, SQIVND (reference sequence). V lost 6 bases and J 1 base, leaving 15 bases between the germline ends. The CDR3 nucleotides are TGTGCCAGTAGAAAGGGGGTTTGGGAGAACACCGGGGAGCTGTTTTTT. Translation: CASRKGVWENTGELFF.

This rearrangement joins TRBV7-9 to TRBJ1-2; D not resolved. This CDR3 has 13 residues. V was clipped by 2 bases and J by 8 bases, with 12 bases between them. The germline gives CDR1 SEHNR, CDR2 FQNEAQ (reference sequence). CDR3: CASSLSGGPGYTF. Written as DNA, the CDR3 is TGTGCCAGCAGCTTATCCGGTGGACCGGGCTACACCTTC.

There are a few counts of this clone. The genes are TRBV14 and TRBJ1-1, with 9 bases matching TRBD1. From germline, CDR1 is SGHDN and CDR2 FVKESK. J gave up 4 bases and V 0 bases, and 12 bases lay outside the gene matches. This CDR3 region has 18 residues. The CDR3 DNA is TGTGCCAGCAGCCAAGAGGGTGACAGGGGGTATCGGGGCACTGAAGCTTTCTTT. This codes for CASSQEGDRGYRGTEAFF.

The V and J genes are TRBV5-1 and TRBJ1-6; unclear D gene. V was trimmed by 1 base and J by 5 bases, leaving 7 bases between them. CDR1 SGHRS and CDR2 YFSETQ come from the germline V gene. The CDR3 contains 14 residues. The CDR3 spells CASSLSWDNSPLHF. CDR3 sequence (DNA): TGCGCCAGCAGCTTGTCCTGGGATAATTCACCCCTCCACTTT.